Sequencing of this T cell receptor beta chain was carried out in a study of T-cell memory formation after mild COVID-19. Study-level background: The study found TCR clusters largely donor specific.

V was clipped by 2 bases and J by 5 bases, with 15 bases between them. The CDR3 has 15 residues. The germline CDR1 and CDR2 sequences are SGHTA and FQGTGA. 5'RACE with constant-segment primers built TCRalpha and TCRbeta cDNA libraries with UMIs. MiXCR was run by TCRdb on the 5' RACE reads, yielding one entry per CDR3 protein. Among a few hundred thousand distinct CDR3 sequences listed, less than 20% were seen once. Sequencing used PBMCs or a T cell subset sorted from them (not recorded which). The clonotype comes from a man aged 18 to 29 who had mild COVID-19 (a few samples of this study predate the infection). Cell type and time point are not known. The rearrangement uses TRBV7-3 and TRBJ1-1, with D perhaps TRBD1 (5 bases). CDR3 bases: TGTGCCAGCAGCTTAGGCACTTCCGGGGGAACTGAAGCTTTCTTT. Translated, it gives CASSLGTSGGTEAFF.